This T cell receptor beta chain was sequenced in a study of radiotherapy plus CTLA-4 blockade in lung cancer. Assay: immunoSEQ multiplex PCR; the TCRdb copy retains only in-frame clones and omits some. Here the sample spans 56,000 or so clones, around 85% being singletons. This CDR3 contains 14 residues. Looked up from germline, CDR1 is WNHNN and CDR2 is SYGVQD (reference sequence). V dropped 4 bases and J dropped 2 bases, with 8 bases sitting between them. The sequencing here drew on peripheral blood, taken from a patient treated with radiotherapy plus ipilimumab. The TCR comes from a human donor with non-small cell lung cancer who had a partial response to radiotherapy plus ipilimumab. The V call is TRBV10-1, the J call TRBJ2-2, with D perhaps matching TRBD2 (5 bases). CDR3 bases: TGCGCCAGCAGTGCAGGACTTAACACCGGGGAGCTGTTTTTT. Protein sequence: CASSAGLNTGELFF.